This T cell receptor (beta chain) was sequenced for a study of identical twins. Findings of the study overall: Twin sharing of out-of-frame TCR alpha was underestimated by models in monozygotic pairs.

Concerning this clonotype itself: Its specificity is unknown.

TCRdb processed the 5' RACE reads anew with MiXCR; each CDR3 protein has one entry. Of around 670,000 distinct CDR3 sequences listed, approximately 6.1% are singletons. Sequenced sample: naive T cells sorted from blood. The clonotype originates from a man between 18 and 35 years old in good health.

The CDR3, as DNA: TGTGCCAGCAGTCGCTACCTTGGGTATGAGCAGTTCTTC. This encodes CASSRYLGYEQFF. The chain uses TRBV6-2 or TRBV6-3 and TRBJ2-1; no clear D. Germline CDR1 is MNHEY and CDR2 is SVGEGT. Trimming took off 5 bases at V and 8 bases at J, with 13 bases between the two ends. The CDR3 has 13 residues.